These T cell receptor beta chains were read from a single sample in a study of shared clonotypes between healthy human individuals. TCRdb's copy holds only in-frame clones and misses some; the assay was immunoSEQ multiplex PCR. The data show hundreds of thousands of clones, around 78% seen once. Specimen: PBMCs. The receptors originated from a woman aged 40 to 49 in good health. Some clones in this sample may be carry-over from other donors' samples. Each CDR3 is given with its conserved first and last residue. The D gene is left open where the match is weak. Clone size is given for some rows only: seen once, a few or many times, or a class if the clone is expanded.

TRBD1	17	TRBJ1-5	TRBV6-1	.	TGTGCCAGCAGTGCCCAGACAGGGACTGGACTCAATCAGCCCCAGCATTTT	CASSAQTGTGLNQPQHF
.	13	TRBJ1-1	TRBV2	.	TGTGCCTACGCCTGGAGGGCTAACACTGAAGCTTTCTTT	CAYAWRANTEAFF
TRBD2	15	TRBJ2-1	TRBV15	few	TGTGCCACCAGCAGAGATGGGACTAACTACAATGAGCAGTTCTTC	CATSRDGTNYNEQFF
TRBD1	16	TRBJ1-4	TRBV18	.	TGTGCCAGCTCACCGGGACAGGGTAACTCTAATGAAAAACTGTTTTTT	CASSPGQGNSNEKLFF
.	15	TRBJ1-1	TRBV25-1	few	TGTGCCAGCAGTGGTCCGGGACGGACGAACACTGAAGCTTTCTTT	CASSGPGRTNTEAFF
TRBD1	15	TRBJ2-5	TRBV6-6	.	TGTGCCAGCAGTAGGGGGACAGGGGCGCAAGAGACCCAGTACTTC	CASSRGTGAQETQYF
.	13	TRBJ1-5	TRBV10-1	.	TGCGCCAGCAGTGAGTCGGTAGATCAGCCCCAGCATTTT	CASSESVDQPQHF
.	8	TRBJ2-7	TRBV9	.	TGTGCCAGCCACGAGCAGTACTTC	CASHEQYF
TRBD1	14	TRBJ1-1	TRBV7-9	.	TGTGCCAGCAGCTTAGAGGGGGTGAGGGGGCGAGCTTTCTTT	CASSLEGVRGRAFF
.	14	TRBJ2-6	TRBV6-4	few	TGTGCCAGCAGTGACTCGGGGGGGGCCAACGTCCTGACTTTC	CASSDSGGANVLTF
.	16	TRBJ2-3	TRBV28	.	TGTGCCAGCAGTTTCTCACGATGGGGGGAGGCAGATACGCAGTATTTT	CASSFSRWGEADTQYF
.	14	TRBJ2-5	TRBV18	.	TGTGCCAGCTCACCCCTAGTGGGCCAAGAGACCCAGTACTTC	CASSPLVGQETQYF
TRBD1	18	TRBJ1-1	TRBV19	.	TGTGCCAGTAGTCCGAGGACAGGGATGGGCAGAACGAACACTGAAGCTTTCTTT	CASSPRTGMGRTNTEAFF
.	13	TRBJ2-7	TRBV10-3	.	TGTGCCATCAGTCCTAGCGAAACCTACGAGCAGTACTTC	CAISPSETYEQYF
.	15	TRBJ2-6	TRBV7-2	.	TGTGCCAGCAGTCAAACTATCTCTGGGGCCAACGTCCTGACTTTC	CASSQTISGANVLTF
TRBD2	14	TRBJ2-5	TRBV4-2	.	TGTGCCAGCAGCCAAGGGACTAGCGAAGAGACCCAGTACTTC	CASSQGTSEETQYF
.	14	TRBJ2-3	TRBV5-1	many	TGCGCCAGCAGCTTCCTAAACCCCACAGATACGCAGTATTTT	CASSFLNPTDTQYF
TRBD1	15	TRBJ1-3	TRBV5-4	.	TGTGCCAGCAGCTTGGGGAGGGGGCCTGGAAACACCATATATTTT	CASSLGRGPGNTIYF
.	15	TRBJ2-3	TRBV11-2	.	TGTGCCAGCAGCTTAGGGTTGCGTAGCGCGGATACGCAGTATTTT	CASSLGLRSADTQYF
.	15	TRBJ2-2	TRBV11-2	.	TGTGCCAGCAGCTTAGGCGTCCGAGTGACCGGGGAGCTGTTTTTT	CASSLGVRVTGELFF
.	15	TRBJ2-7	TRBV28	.	TGTGCCAGCAGTTCCCCCCCGACAGGCTCCTACGAGCAGTACTTC	CASSSPPTGSYEQYF
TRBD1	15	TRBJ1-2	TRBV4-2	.	TGTGCCAGCAGCCAAAAGGGACAGGGGAGGTATGGCTACACCTTC	CASSQKGQGRYGYTF
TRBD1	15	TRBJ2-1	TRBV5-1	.	TGCGCCAGCAGCTCGGGACAGGGGAGTCACAATGAGCAGTTCTTC	CASSSGQGSHNEQFF
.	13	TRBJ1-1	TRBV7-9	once	TGTGCCAGCAGCAACCAGGAGAACACTGAAGCTTTCTTT	CASSNQENTEAFF
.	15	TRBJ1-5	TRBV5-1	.	TGCGCCAGCAGCTTGGGGGGGCTCAGGGATCAGCCCCAGCATTTT	CASSLGGLRDQPQHF
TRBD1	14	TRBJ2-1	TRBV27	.	TGTGCCAGCAGTTGGGACAGGATGGGCGATGAGCAGTTCTTC	CASSWDRMGDEQFF
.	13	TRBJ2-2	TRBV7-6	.	TGTGCCAGCAGCTTCCACAACACCGGGGAGCTGTTTTTT	CASSFHNTGELFF
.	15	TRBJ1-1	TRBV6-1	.	TGTGCCAGCAGTGAACGGGGGGGGCTGGGCACTGAAGCTTTCTTT	CASSERGGLGTEAFF
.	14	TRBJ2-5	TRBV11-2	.	TGTGCCAGCAGCTCCTTAGGGGGGCAAGAGACCCAGTACTTC	CASSSLGGQETQYF
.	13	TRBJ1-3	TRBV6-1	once	TGTGTCGCGACGGTTGTCTCTGGAAACACCATATATTTT	CVATVVSGNTIYF
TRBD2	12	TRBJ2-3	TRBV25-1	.	TGTGCCAGCAGTGATCGGGGGGGTACGCAGTATTTT	CASSDRGGTQYF
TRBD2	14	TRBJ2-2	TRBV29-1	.	TGCAGCGTTGGCGGGAGGGCCCTAGGCGGGGAGCTGTTTTTT	CSVGGRALGGELFF